This TCR beta chain appears in the sequencing data of a study of shared clonotypes between healthy human individuals. CDR1 and CDR2 (germline): SGHTA, FQGNSA. The V segment lost 5 bases and the J segment 3 bases; nucleotides outside the gene matches: 8. CDR3 size: 17 residues. Original processing methods: Junction-only sequences without quality scores came from ImmunoSEQ, so filtering differed. The method was immunoSEQ multiplex PCR; TCRdb's version includes in-frame clones alone and lacks a portion of them. Clone size and the V and J calls come from that table; the DNA yielded D and trimming. This sample carries under 1,100,000 clones, 70% to 80% of them seen once, and the ten largest clones take around 0.6%.

The sequenced material came from memory CD4+ T cells from PBMCs. Indicated subset: CD45RA-negative fraction. The clonotype comes from a man in his late teens or twenties in good health. Some clones in this sample may be carry-over from other donors' samples. V is TRBV7-2 and J is TRBJ2-3; 13 bases line up with TRBD2. DNA for the CDR3: TGTGCCAGCAGCGCCCAGCTACTAGCGGGAGGGACAGATACGCAGTATTTT. Amino acid sequence: CASSAQLLAGGTDTQYF. Combining the CDR3 with reference TRBV7-2 and TRBJ2-3 gives the whole variable domain GAGVSQSPSNKVTEKGKDVELRCDPISGHTALYWYRQSLGQGLEFLIYFQGNSAPDKSGLPSDRFSAERTGGSVSTLTIQRTQQEDSAVYLCASSAQLLAGGTDTQYFGPGTRLTVL.